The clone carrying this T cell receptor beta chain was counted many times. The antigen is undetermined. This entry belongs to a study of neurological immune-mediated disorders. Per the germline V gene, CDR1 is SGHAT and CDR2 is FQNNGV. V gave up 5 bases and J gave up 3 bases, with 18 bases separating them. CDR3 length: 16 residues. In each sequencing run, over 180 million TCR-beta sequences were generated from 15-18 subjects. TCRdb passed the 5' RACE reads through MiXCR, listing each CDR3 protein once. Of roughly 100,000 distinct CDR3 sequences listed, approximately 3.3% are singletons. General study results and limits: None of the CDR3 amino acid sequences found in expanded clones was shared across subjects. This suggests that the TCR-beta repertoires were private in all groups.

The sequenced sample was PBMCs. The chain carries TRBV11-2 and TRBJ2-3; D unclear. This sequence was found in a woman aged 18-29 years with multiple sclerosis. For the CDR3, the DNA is TGTGCCAGCAGCAGAGAACCGGGCCGTTCGACAGATACGCAGTATTTT. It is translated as CASSREPGRSTDTQYF. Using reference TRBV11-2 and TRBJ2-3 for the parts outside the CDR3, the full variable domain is EAGVAQSPRYKIIEKRQSVAFWCNPISGHATLYWYQQILGQGPKLLIQFQNNGVVDDSQLPKDRFSAERLKGVDSTLKIQPAKLEDSAVYLCASSREPGRSTDTQYFGPGTRLTVL.